This TCR beta chain was identified in a study of identical twins. Unique molecular identifiers were present on the cDNA, and a universal primer site came from template switching. TCRdb itself ran the 5' RACE reads through MiXCR, one entry per CDR3 protein. The sample has 500,000 to 700,000 distinct CDR3 sequences; just over 7% are singletons. Broader study findings: Where out-of-frame alpha sequences were twin-shared, they showed excess low generation probability.

A few counts support this clonotype. Its antigen is as yet unknown. The CDR3 runs to 15 residues. Germline V gene lookup returns CDR1 SGHDT and CDR2 YYEEEE. The ends lost 0 bases at V and 3 bases at J; junction bases unmatched: 2. The data were also submitted as part of a second study, on yellow fever vaccine responses in identical twins. This second study says: Twins' vaccine T cell responses reportedly seemed partly convergent and partly personalized.

Sample: PBMCs. The rearrangement joins TRBV5-6 to TRBJ2-7; TRBD1 agrees at 11 bases. The receptor's source is a woman aged 18-29 years in good health. The CDR3 loop is CASSLGGTGGYEQYV. The CDR3 DNA sequence: TGTGCCAGCAGCTTGGGCGGGACAGGGGGCTACGAGCAGTACGTC.